The 7 T cell receptor beta chains reported below all come from one sample, sequenced in a study of blood T cell repertoires in COVID-19. Assay used: immunoSEQ multiplex PCR; TCRdb lists only in-frame clones, some missing. The table has tens of thousands of clones, approximately 86% seen once. The sample comprised peripheral blood. The source of these receptors is a human donor in a cohort sampled during active COVID-19.

This chain uses TRBV12-5 with TRBJ2-7; TRBD1 might be the D (5 bases). CDR3 length equals 11 residues. The V and J ends lost 7 bases and 3 bases respectively, with 7 bases between them. The V gene's germline CDR1 is LGHNT and CDR2 FRNRAP. CDR3 sequence reads: CASVRGYEQYF. In DNA form, the CDR3 reads TGTGCTAGTGTTAGGGGCTACGAGCAGTACTTC. Full variable domain (remainder filled in from reference TRBV12-5 and TRBJ2-7): DARVTQTPRHKVTEMGQEVTMRCQPILGHNTVFWYRQTMMQGLELLAYFRNRAPLDDSGMPKDRFSAEMPDATLATLKIQPSEPRDSAVYFCASVRGYEQYFGPGTRLTVT.

V gene TRBV5-6 combines with J gene TRBJ2-7; possible D gene TRBD1, 5 bases. The CDR3 spans 13 residues. Trimming left V 3 bases short and J 2 bases short, with 9 bases between. Germline CDR1 and CDR2: SGHDT and YYEEEE. The CDR3, as DNA: TGTGCCAGCAGCTGGACATCCACCTACGAGCAGTACTTC. It specifies CASSWTSTYEQYF.

The chain carries TRBV27 and TRBJ2-7, with D possibly matching TRBD2 (5 bases). The germline V gene encodes CDR1 MNHEY and CDR2 SMNVEV (reference sequence). The CDR3 has 15 amino acids. Trimming took off 2 bases at V and 0 bases at J, with 11 bases between the two ends. The CDR3: CASSLGRGSSYEQYF. The CDR3 nucleotides are TGTGCCAGCAGTTTAGGGAGAGGGAGCTCCTACGAGCAGTACTTC.

This clone was seen a single time. This chain connects TRBV27 to TRBJ1-1; D unclear. V gave up 8 bases and J gave up 1 base, with 11 bases separating them. Germline V gives CDR1 MNHEY, CDR2 SMNVEV (reference sequence). The CDR3 extends over 13 amino acids. CDR3 region: CASSLGKNTEAFF. The CDR3 DNA reads TGTGCCAGCTCCCTAGGCAAGAACACTGAAGCTTTCTTT.

The chain combines TRBV29-1 with TRBJ1-2, with 8 bases aligning to TRBD1. CDR3 length equals 13 residues. From germline, CDR1 is SQVTM and CDR2 ANQGSEA. V was clipped by 4 bases and J by 5 bases; unmatched bases: 6. The CDR3 reads CSVAGQELYGYTF. The CDR3 DNA is TGCAGCGTTGCGGGACAGGAGCTATATGGCTACACCTTC.

The V and J genes are TRBV14 and TRBJ2-3; possible D gene TRBD2, 6 bases. The V gene's germline CDR1 is SGHDN and CDR2 FVKESK. V was cut by 6 bases and J by 0 bases, with 7 bases left in between. This CDR3 region has 13 residues. The CDR3 loop is CASREGSTDTQYF. The DNA for the CDR3 is TGTGCCAGCAGGGAGGGGAGCACAGATACGCAGTATTTT.

This chain links TRBV3-1 (or the pseudogene TRBV3-2) with TRBJ2-1; 10 nucleotides align to TRBD2. Germline lookup yields CDR1 LGHDT and CDR2 YNNKEL (reference sequence). The CDR3 is made up of 17 amino acids. The V gene end was trimmed by 4 bases and the J gene end by 6 bases; junction bases not matched to a gene: 12. The CDR3 DNA is TGTGCCAGCAGCCTACGAAGGACTAGCGGACCTGCCAATGAGCAGTTCTTC. Amino acids: CASSLRRTSGPANEQFF.